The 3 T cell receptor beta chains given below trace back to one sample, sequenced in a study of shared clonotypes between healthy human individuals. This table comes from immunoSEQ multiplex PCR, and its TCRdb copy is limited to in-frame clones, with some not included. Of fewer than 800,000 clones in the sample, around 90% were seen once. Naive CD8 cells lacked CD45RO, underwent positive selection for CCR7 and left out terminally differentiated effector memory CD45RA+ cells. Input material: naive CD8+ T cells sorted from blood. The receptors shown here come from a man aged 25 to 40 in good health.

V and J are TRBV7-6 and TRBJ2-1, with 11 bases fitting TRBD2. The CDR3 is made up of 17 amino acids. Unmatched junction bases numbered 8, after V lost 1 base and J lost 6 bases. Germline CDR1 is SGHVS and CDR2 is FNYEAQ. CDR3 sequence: CASSLVAGGPRANEQFF. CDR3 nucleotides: TGTGCCAGCAGCTTAGTAGCGGGAGGGCCGAGGGCCAATGAGCAGTTCTTC.

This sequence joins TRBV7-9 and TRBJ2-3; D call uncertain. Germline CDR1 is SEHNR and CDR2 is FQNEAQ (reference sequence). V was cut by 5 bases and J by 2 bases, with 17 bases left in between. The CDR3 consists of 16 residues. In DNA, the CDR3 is TGTGCCAGCAGCCAGATTGGACCAATAATCACAGATACGCAGTATTTT. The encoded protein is CASSQIGPIITDTQYF.

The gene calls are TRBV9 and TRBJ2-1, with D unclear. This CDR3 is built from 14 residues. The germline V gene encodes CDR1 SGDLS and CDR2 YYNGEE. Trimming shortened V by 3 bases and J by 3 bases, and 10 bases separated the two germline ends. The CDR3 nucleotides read TGTGCCAGCAGCGCACCTCTGGGCTACAATGAGCAGTTCTTC. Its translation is CASSAPLGYNEQFF.